This is a list of T cell receptor beta chains from one sample in a study of cytomegalovirus exposure and HLA in healthy donors. Data came from immunoSEQ multiplex PCR; TCRdb stores just in-frame clones and leaves some out. The sample lists about 87,000 clones, 79% occurring once. Material: PBMCs. These receptors were obtained from a woman between 40 and 55 years old in good health and CMV-seronegative. Both conserved end residues are part of each CDR3. Each record gives: J gene, D gene, V gene, clone size, CDR3 DNA, CDR3 protein. D genes are given only for firm matches. Size is omitted from some rows. Given values are once, few, many or a class for expanded clones.

>TRBJ2-7|.|TRBV18|.
TGTGCCAGCTCACCATTCTGGGGCCCCGAATACGAGCAGTACTTC
CASSPFWGPEYEQYF
>TRBJ1-1|.|TRBV5-8|.
TGTGCCAGCATGTTTGAGACTGAAGCTTTCTTT
CASMFETEAFF
>TRBJ2-7|TRBD1|TRBV6-1|.
TGTGCCAGCAGTGAGACAGGGGGAAAAAACGAGCAGTACTTC
CASSETGGKNEQYF
>TRBJ2-1|.|TRBV6-5|once
TGTGCCAGCAGTTACCCCCTAGGGGGAAACTACAATGAGCAGTTCTTC
CASSYPLGGNYNEQFF
>TRBJ1-4|.|TRBV27|.
TGTGCCAGCAGTACAGCAGGAATCCTAACTAATGAAAAACTGTTTTTT
CASSTAGILTNEKLFF
>TRBJ2-5|.|TRBV29-1|few
TGCAGCGGCAGACAGGAGACCCAGTACTTC
CSGRQETQYF
>TRBJ1-1|TRBD1|TRBV7-2|once
TGTGCCAGCAGCTTGAGGGACAGGGGAATAACTTTCTTT
CASSLRDRGITFF
>TRBJ1-1|.|TRBV6-5|many
TGTGCCAGCAGTTTCGACAGGAAGAACACTGAAGCTTTCTTT
CASSFDRKNTEAFF
>TRBJ2-1|.|TRBV2|.
TGTGCCAGCAGTTTCAACAATGAGCAGTTCTTC
CASSFNNEQFF
>TRBJ2-5|.|TRBV21-1|.
TGTGCCAGCACACTGGGACAGAATCAAGAGACCCAGTACTTC
CASTLGQNQETQYF
>TRBJ2-7|.|TRBV19|.
TGTGCCAGTGGCGACAGGGAGGATGACGAGCAGTACTTC
CASGDREDDEQYF
>TRBJ2-2|TRBD2|TRBV7-2|few
TGTGCCAGCAGCTTCCACCTAGCGGGGGTTTCGTCCGGGGAGCTGTTTTTT
CASSFHLAGVSSGELFF
>TRBJ2-3|TRBD2|TRBV18|.
TGTGCCAGCTCGCGACTAGCGGACACAGATACGCAGTATTTT
CASSRLADTDTQYF
>TRBJ2-1|TRBD2|TRBV9|.
TGTGCCAGCAGCACGGGCGGGAGCTCCTACAATGAGCAGTTCTTC
CASSTGGSSYNEQFF
>TRBJ1-2|.|TRBV5-6|.
TGTGCCAGCAGCTTGAGTCAGGGTTACTATGGCTACCCCTTC
CASSLSQGYYGYPF
>TRBJ1-1|.|TRBV6-5|.
TGTGCCAGCTTTGACTTGAGCATGAACACTGAAGCTTTCTTT
CASFDLSMNTEAFF
>TRBJ1-2|.|TRBV2|.
TGTGCCAGCGGTCGCGGGGCAGGCTATGGCTACACCTTC
CASGRGAGYGYTF
>TRBJ1-1|.|TRBV6-5|.
TGTGCCAGCAGTTATTACGGGGAAGCTTTCTTT
CASSYYGEAFF
>TRBJ1-1|TRBD1|TRBV29-1|.
TGCAGCGTTTCCACAGGGGGACGGGCAGCTTTCTTT
CSVSTGGRAAFF
>TRBJ2-7|.|TRBV5-6|.
TGTGCCAGCAGCTTTCAGGGGACCTCCTACGAGCAGTACTTC
CASSFQGTSYEQYF
>TRBJ1-1|TRBD1|TRBV4-1|.
TGCGCCAGCAGCAAGGGGACAGGCATGAACACTGAAGCTTTCTTT
CASSKGTGMNTEAFF
>TRBJ2-1|TRBD1|TRBV6-1|.
TGTGCCAGCAGTGAACAGGACAGGGGTTCCAATGAGCAGTTCTTC
CASSEQDRGSNEQFF
>TRBJ1-2|TRBD1|TRBV10-3|once
TGTGCCATCAGTGAAACATTCCGGACAGGGGAGGCCTATGGCTACACCTTC
CAISETFRTGEAYGYTF
>TRBJ2-7|TRBD2|TRBV5-6|.
TGTGCCAGCAGCCAAAGGACTAGCGGGGCCTACGAGCAGTACTTC
CASSQRTSGAYEQYF
>TRBJ1-4|.|TRBV5-6|.
TGTGCCAGCAGCTTAGGAGGGATCGGTGAAAAACTGTTTTTT
CASSLGGIGEKLFF
>TRBJ1-5|.|TRBV19|.
TGTGCCAGTAGTATCCTGGGTCAGTTCGGCAGCGGTATGCCCCAGCATTTT
CASSILGQFGSGMPQHF
>TRBJ1-1|.|TRBV19|.
TGTGCCAGTAGGGCAGGGGCGGTTGGTCTCACTGAAGCTTTCTTT
CASRAGAVGLTEAFF
>TRBJ1-3|.|TRBV19|.
TGTGCCAGTAGGAAAGACAGCCTCTCTGGAAACACCATATATTTT
CASRKDSLSGNTIYF
>TRBJ2-2|TRBD2|TRBV29-1|.
TGCAGCGTTGTACTGACTAGCACGAACACCGGGGAGCTGTTTTTT
CSVVLTSTNTGELFF
>TRBJ2-3|.|TRBV7-2|few
TGTGCCAGCAGTGGAGGAGGGTTGGCAGATACGCAGTATTTT
CASSGGGLADTQYF
>TRBJ2-5|TRBD1|TRBV27|once
TGTGCCAGCAGGGACAGGGTAGTTTCGGAGACCCAGTACTTC
CASRDRVVSETQYF
>TRBJ1-2|.|TRBV4-3|.
TGCGCCAGCAGCCCCGACGGGGACACAGTCTATGGCTACACCTTC
CASSPDGDTVYGYTF
>TRBJ2-5|.|TRBV19|.
TGTGCCAGTAGTATTAGGGACTCCGGCGGGACCCAGTACTTC
CASSIRDSGGTQYF
>TRBJ1-2|.|TRBV5-4|.
TGTGCCAGCAGCTTACAGCCCCCGTTAGGCTACACCTTC
CASSLQPPLGYTF
>TRBJ2-7|.|TRBV7-2|.
TGTGCCAGCAGCCTAAGCTCCTACGAGCAGTACTTC
CASSLSSYEQYF
>TRBJ2-2|TRBD1|TRBV7-6|once
TGTGCCAGCAGCTTAGCAGCACAGGGGGTGACCGGGGAGCTGTTTTTT
CASSLAAQGVTGELFF
>TRBJ1-4|TRBD1|TRBV5-1|.
TGCGCCAGCAGCTCGGGGACAGGGGGAGAAAAACTGTTTTTT
CASSSGTGGEKLFF
>TRBJ2-3|TRBD2|TRBV5-6|.
TGTGCCAGCAGCATTCGGACTAGCGGGGTGGATACGCAGTATTTT
CASSIRTSGVDTQYF
>TRBJ2-7|TRBD2|TRBV2|.
TGTGCCAGCAGTGAAGTGGCTAGCGGGGCCTACGAGCAGTACTTC
CASSEVASGAYEQYF
>TRBJ2-1|.|TRBV10-3|.
TGTGCCATCAGTGATAATTGGCAAATCAATGAGCAGTTCTTC
CAISDNWQINEQFF
>TRBJ2-1|.|TRBV19|.
TGTGCCAGTAGGGCCCCCTGGGCGAGGGGGAATGAGCAGTTCTTC
CASRAPWARGNEQFF
>TRBJ1-1|TRBD1|TRBV10-3|.
TGTGCCATCAAAGGACAGGGGGATATCGCTGAAGCTTTCTTT
CAIKGQGDIAEAFF
>TRBJ2-3|TRBD2|TRBV7-7|once
TGTGCCAGCAGCCAAGATCTAGCGGGGGGCACAGATACGCAGTATTTT
CASSQDLAGGTDTQYF
>TRBJ1-5|.|TRBV19|.
TGTGCCGTAAAAGCAGGGGAGGGCTTTAGCAATCAGCCCCAGCATTTT
CAVKAGEGFSNQPQHF
>TRBJ2-3|TRBD2|TRBV9|.
TGTGCCAGCAGCGGCGGGACTAGCGGGGTGCTGGATACGCAGTATTTT
CASSGGTSGVLDTQYF
>TRBJ2-2|.|TRBV25-1|.
TGTGCCAGCAGTGAAAAAATTGGGGCAGTTGCCGGGGAGCTGTTTTTT
CASSEKIGAVAGELFF